This TCR beta chain originates from a study of cytomegalovirus exposure and HLA in healthy donors. Nominally healthy donors provided the samples, though records likely missed some immune exposures. Comment on this clone: The antigen is unknown.

The study ran its PCR with 60 Vbeta and 13 Jbeta primers. The data were produced by immunoSEQ multiplex PCR, yet TCRdb's version contains in-frame clones alone and is incomplete. The sample totals some 130,000 clones. Study observations and caveats: A later analysis found that most CMV-associated TCR beta chains appeared HLA-restricted. In vitro assays verified that three CMV-associated chains recognized CMV antigens specifically. Data from an earlier analysis indicated that most TCR beta V segments were productive either about 90% or about 30% of the time.

Germline V gene sequence: CDR1 DFQATT, CDR2 SNEGSKA (reference sequence). V shed 6 bases and J shed 2 bases, with 5 bases lying between them. The CDR3 consists of 10 residues. Source material: PBMCs. The clonotype was recovered from a woman aged 35 to 49 in good health and CMV-seropositive. This sequence joins TRBV20-1 and TRBJ2-7; D is uncertain. The chain's CDR3 is CSASAYEQYF. Written as DNA, the CDR3 is TGCAGTGCGTCCGCCTACGAGCAGTACTTC.